This TCR beta chain was found in a study of identical twins. Each CDR3 protein is one row after TCRdb ran MiXCR on the 5' RACE reads. This sample has 700,000 or so distinct CDR3 sequences, with over 8.5% found just once. This CDR3 spans 14 amino acids. Germline loops: CDR1 SGHTA, CDR2 FQGNSA. Trimming pared 1 base from V and 2 bases from J, leaving 9 bases between. The same data also contributed to another study, on yellow fever vaccine responses in identical twins.

Input material: PBMCs. This clonotype was sampled from a woman aged 18-35 years in good health. The rearrangement uses TRBV7-2 and TRBJ2-7, with D perhaps matching TRBD1 or TRBD2 (5 bases each). The DNA of the CDR3 is TGTGCCAGCAGCTTAGACGGGGCAGCCTACGAGCAGTACTTC. The encoded protein is CASSLDGAAYEQYF.